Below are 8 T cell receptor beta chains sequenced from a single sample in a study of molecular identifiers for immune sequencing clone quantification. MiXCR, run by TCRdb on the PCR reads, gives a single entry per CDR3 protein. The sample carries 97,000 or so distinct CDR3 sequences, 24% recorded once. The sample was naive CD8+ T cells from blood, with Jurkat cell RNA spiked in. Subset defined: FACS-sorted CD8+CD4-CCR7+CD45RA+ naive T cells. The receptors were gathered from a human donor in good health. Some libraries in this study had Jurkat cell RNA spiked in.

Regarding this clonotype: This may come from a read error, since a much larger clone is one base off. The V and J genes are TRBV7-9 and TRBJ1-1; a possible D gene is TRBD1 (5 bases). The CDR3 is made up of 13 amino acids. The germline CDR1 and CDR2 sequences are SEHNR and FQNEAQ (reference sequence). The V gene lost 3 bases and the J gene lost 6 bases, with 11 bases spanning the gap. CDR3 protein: CASSFPQGAEAFF. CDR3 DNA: TGTGCCAGCAGCTTCCCGCAGGGCGCTGAAGCTTTCTTT.

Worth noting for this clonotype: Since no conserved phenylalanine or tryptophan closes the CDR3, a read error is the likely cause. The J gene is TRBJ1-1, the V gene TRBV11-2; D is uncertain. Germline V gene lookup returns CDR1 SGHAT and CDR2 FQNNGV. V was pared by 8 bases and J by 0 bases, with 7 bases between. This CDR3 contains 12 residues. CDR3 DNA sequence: TGTGCCAGCGGAGTAATGAACACTGAAGCTTTCCTT. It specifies CASGVMNTEAFL.

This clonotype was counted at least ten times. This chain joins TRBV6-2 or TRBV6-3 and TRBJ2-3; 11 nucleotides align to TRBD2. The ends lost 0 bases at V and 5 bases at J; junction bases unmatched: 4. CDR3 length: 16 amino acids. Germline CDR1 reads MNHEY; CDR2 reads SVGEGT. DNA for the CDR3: TGTGCCAGCAGTTACTCCGTAGCGGGGGGGAAAGATACGCAGTATTTT. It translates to CASSYSVAGGKDTQYF.

CDR3 protein: CASSFSGTGTETQYF. The DNA of the CDR3 is TGTGCCAGCAGTTTTTCCGGGACAGGGACAGAGACCCAGTACTTC. This rearrangement joins TRBV12-3 or TRBV12-4 to TRBJ2-5; 9 nucleotides line up with TRBD1. The CDR3 runs 15 residues. J was trimmed by 4 bases and V by 3 bases; bases with no gene match: 6.

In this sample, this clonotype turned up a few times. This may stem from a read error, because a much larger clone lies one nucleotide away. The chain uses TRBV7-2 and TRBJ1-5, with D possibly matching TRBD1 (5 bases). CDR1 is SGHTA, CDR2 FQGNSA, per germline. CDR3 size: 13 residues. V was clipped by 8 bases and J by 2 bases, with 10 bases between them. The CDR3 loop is CASSRDRNQPQHF. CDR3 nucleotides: TGTGCCAGCTCCCGGGACCGCAATCAGCCCCAGCATTTT.

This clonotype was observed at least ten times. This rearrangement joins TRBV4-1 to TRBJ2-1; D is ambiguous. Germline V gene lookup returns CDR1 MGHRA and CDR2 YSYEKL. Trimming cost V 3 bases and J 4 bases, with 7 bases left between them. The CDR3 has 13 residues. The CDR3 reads CASSQVGYNEQFF. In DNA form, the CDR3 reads TGCGCCAGCAGCCAGGTAGGATACAATGAGCAGTTCTTC.

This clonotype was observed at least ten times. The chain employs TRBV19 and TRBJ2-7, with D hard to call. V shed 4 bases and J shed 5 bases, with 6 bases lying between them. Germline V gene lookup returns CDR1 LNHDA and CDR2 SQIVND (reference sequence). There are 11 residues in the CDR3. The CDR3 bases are TGTGCCAGTAGTAAAGGGCACGAGCAGTACTTC. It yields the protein CASSKGHEQYF. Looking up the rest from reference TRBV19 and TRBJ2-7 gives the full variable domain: DGGITQSPKYLFRKEGQNVTLSCEQNLNHDAMYWYRQDPGQGLRLIYYSQIVNDFQKGDIAEGYSVSREKKESFPLTVTSAQKNPTAFYLCASSKGHEQYFGPGTRLTVT.

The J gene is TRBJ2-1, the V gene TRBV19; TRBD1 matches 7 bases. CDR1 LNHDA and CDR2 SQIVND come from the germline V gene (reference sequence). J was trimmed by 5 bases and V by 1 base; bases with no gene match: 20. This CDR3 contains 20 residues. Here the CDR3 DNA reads TGTGCCAGTAGTATAGGTAGGGGGCAGGCCCTGGTAGTACGGGACAATGAGCAGTTCTTC. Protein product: CASSIGRGQALVVRDNEQFF.